These 24 T cell receptor beta chains originate from one sample sequenced in a study of blood T cell repertoires in COVID-19 (dated by TCRdb to the early 2020s). The library was obtained by the immunoSEQ multiplex PCR assay. TCRdb stores this immuneACCESS table with in-frame sequences only. Part of the clones is absent; in the studies checked, under half of the shortfall reflects unresolved V genes, and no reason is known for the rest. Across this sample there are roughly 160,000 clones, with about four fifths seen only once. More than 7% of the sample is taken by the ten largest. What was sequenced was peripheral blood. The receptors were sampled from a woman in her sixties or seventies with COVID-19, enrolled during active disease.

The genes are TRBV13 and TRBJ1-1, with 7 bases matching TRBD1. This CDR3 contains 15 residues. Per germline, CDR1 PRHDT and CDR2 FYEKMQ (reference sequence). J gave up 4 bases and V 3 bases, and 8 bases lay outside the gene matches. CDR3 DNA sequence: TGTGCCAGCAGCTTTTTGGCGGCAGGGGGCACTGAAGCTTTCTTT. Translated: CASSFLAAGGTEAFF.

This chain uses TRBV29-1 with TRBJ2-5; 7 bases are shared with TRBD1. The CDR3 loop spans 13 amino acids. V trimming: 6 bases; J trimming: 4 bases; junction bases outside the gene matches: 8. Germline V gives CDR1 SQVTM, CDR2 ANQGSEA. CDR3: CSVVRGGRETQYF. DNA for the CDR3: TGCAGCGTCGTGCGAGGGGGCAGAGAGACCCAGTACTTC.

The rearrangement joins TRBV5-6 to TRBJ2-1; possible D gene TRBD2, 7 bases. V lost 4 bases and J lost 0, with 20 bases in between. The CDR3 has 18 amino acids. CDR1 and CDR2 (germline): SGHDT, YYEEEE. CDR3 sequence: CASSPPGAGGLSYNEQFF. The CDR3 DNA is TGTGCCAGCAGCCCTCCCGGGGCCGGGGGGCTCTCCTACAATGAGCAGTTCTTC.

The V and J genes are TRBV29-1 and TRBJ2-1; possibly TRBD1 for D (5 bases). The V gene lost 5 bases and the J gene lost 2 bases, with 10 bases spanning the gap. Germline V lookup: CDR1 SQVTM, CDR2 ANQGSEA. The CDR3 is 13 residues long. CDR3 amino acids: CSVPRQTYNEQFF. DNA for the CDR3: TGCAGCGTTCCACGACAGACCTACAATGAGCAGTTCTTC.

The CDR3 DNA follows: TGCGCCAGCAGCCAGGGACTAGCGGGGGGGCGGGAGCTGTTTTTT. Amino acid sequence: CASSQGLAGGRELFF. The chain couples TRBV4-1 to TRBJ2-2, with 16 bases that match TRBD2. The CDR3 covers 15 residues. Looked up from germline, CDR1 is MGHRA and CDR2 is YSYEKL. V lost 3 bases and J lost 9; bases outside the gene matches: 1.

The V and J genes are TRBV10-3 and TRBJ2-3; no reliable D call. Germline V gene data show CDR1 as ENHRY and CDR2 as SYGVKD. The length of the CDR3 is 13 residues. V was shortened by 5 bases and J by 2 bases, with 8 bases between the two germline ends. The CDR3 loop is CAISTTDTDTQYF. The CDR3 DNA is TGTGCCATCAGTACCACAGACACAGATACGCAGTATTTT.

V and J are TRBV5-4 and TRBJ2-7, with 10 bases that match TRBD2. The CDR3 is made up of 15 amino acids. Germline CDR1 reads SGHNT; CDR2 reads YYREEE (reference sequence). Trimming removed 2 bases from V and 3 bases from J; junction bases left unmatched: 5. Written as DNA, the CDR3 is TGTGCCAGCAGCTTTAGCCTAGCGGGAGACTACGAGCAGTACTTC. Its protein is CASSFSLAGDYEQYF.

The chain links TRBV28 to TRBJ2-7; 9 positions match TRBD2. CDR1 is MDHEN, CDR2 SYDVKM, per germline. Trimming removed 5 bases from V and 5 bases from J; junction bases left unmatched: 10. CDR3 length: 15 amino acids. The DNA for the CDR3 is TGTGCCAGCAGTCCAACCGGACTAGCGTTCGACGAGCAGTACTTC. Translation: CASSPTGLAFDEQYF.

V is TRBV29-1 and J is TRBJ2-7; weak D call: TRBD1 (5 bases). CDR1 and CDR2 (germline): SQVTM, ANQGSEA. The V end lost 6 bases, the J end lost 7 bases, and 13 bases lay between the germline ends. CDR3 length equals 11 residues. CDR3: CSVTVTGEQYV. The CDR3 DNA sequence: TGCAGCGTGACAGTGACGGGTGAGCAGTACGTC.

This chain links TRBV7-9 with TRBJ2-7; 9 bases are a match to TRBD1. This CDR3 has 18 amino acids. After removal of 5 bases from V and 0 bases from J, the junction contained 14 bases not matched to a gene. Per the germline V gene, CDR1 is SEHNR and CDR2 is FQNEAQ (reference sequence). The CDR3 sequence: CASSPKGDHRGLSYEQYF. The CDR3 DNA is TGTGCCAGCAGCCCAAAGGGCGACCACAGGGGGCTCTCCTACGAGCAGTACTTC.

This sequence joins TRBV5-4 and TRBJ2-1; 13 bases line up with TRBD2. CDR3 length equals 15 residues. V lost 2 bases, J lost 8 bases, and 4 bases stayed unmatched. Germline assignment: CDR1 SGHNT and CDR2 YYREEE (reference sequence). CDR3 loop: CASSFWTSGSYEQFF. In nucleotides, the CDR3 is TGTGCCAGCAGCTTTTGGACTAGCGGGAGCTATGAGCAGTTCTTC.

This clone was counted once. The V and J genes are TRBV9 and TRBJ2-3; TRBD2 matches at 11 bases. The trim removed 4 bases at V and 6 bases at J, leaving 10 bases unmatched. This CDR3 contains 16 residues. The germline CDR1 and CDR2 sequences are SGDLS and YYNGEE. The CDR3 sequence is CASSPSRIAGGDTQYF. The CDR3 DNA is TGTGCCAGCAGCCCTTCCCGAATAGCGGGAGGGGATACGCAGTATTTT. Based on the CDR3 plus reference TRBV9 and TRBJ2-3, the full variable domain is DSGVTQTPKHLITATGQRVTLRCSPRSGDLSVYWYQQSLDQGLQFLIQYYNGEERAKGNILERFSAQQFPDLHSELNLSSLELGDSALYFCASSPSRIAGGDTQYFGPGTRLTVL.

The CDR3 DNA reads TGTGCCAGCAGCCCGCAGGGTCGAATTGGAAACACCATATATTTT. This codes for CASSPQGRIGNTIYF. The V gene is TRBV11-2, the J gene TRBJ1-3; D is possibly TRBD1 (5 bases). This CDR3 has 15 amino acids. Germline V gene sequence: CDR1 SGHAT, CDR2 FQNNGV. V lost 5 bases and J lost 3, with 14 bases in between. Drawing the rest from reference TRBV11-2 and TRBJ1-3, the complete variable domain is EAGVAQSPRYKIIEKRQSVAFWCNPISGHATLYWYQQILGQGPKLLIQFQNNGVVDDSQLPKDRFSAERLKGVDSTLKIQPAKLEDSAVYLCASSPQGRIGNTIYFGEGSWLTVV.

The chain has TRBV25-1 and TRBJ2-5; D is possibly TRBD2 (5 bases). Trimming shortened V by 2 bases and J by 1 base, and 5 bases separated the two germline ends. Germline lookup yields CDR1 MGHDK and CDR2 SYGVNS. The CDR3 has 13 residues. CDR3 DNA: TGTGCCAGCAGTGAAGCGGGCCAAGAGACCCAGTACTTC. Translated: CASSEAGQETQYF.

V gene TRBV7-8 combines with J gene TRBJ1-4, with TRBD1 identical over 7 bases. The germline V gene encodes CDR1 SGHVS and CDR2 FQNEAQ. V shed 2 bases and J 6 bases; nucleotides not matched to a gene: 6. This CDR3 region has 15 residues. CDR3 loop: CASSLTGAWDEKLFF. The CDR3 DNA reads TGTGCCAGCAGCTTAACAGGGGCTTGGGATGAAAAACTGTTTTTT.

CDR3 bases: TGTGCCAGCAGGGTGGGAGTAGCTGGGGCCAACGTCCTGACTTTC. It specifies CASRVGVAGANVLTF. This sequence joins TRBV7-9 and TRBJ2-6, with D perhaps matching TRBD2 (5 bases). CDR3 length equals 15 residues. With 6 bases removed from V and 2 bases from J, the gap between germline ends came to 11 bases. CDR1 and CDR2 from the germline V gene are SEHNR and FQNEAQ (reference sequence).

The chain couples TRBV7-2 to TRBJ2-1, with a possible D match to TRBD2 (6 bases). The germline gives CDR1 SGHTA, CDR2 FQGNSA. The CDR3 is made up of 13 amino acids. V was pared by 1 base and J by 10 bases, with 11 bases between. For the CDR3, the DNA is TGTGCCAGCAGCTTAGTTGGGGACTCCGAGCAGTTCTTC. It codes for CASSLVGDSEQFF.

This sequence joins TRBV28 and TRBJ2-1; 7 bases are shared with TRBD1. Unmatched junction bases numbered 13, after V lost 5 bases and J lost 6 bases. This CDR3 region has 16 residues. Germline V gene lookup returns CDR1 MDHEN and CDR2 SYDVKM. The CDR3 bases are TGTGCCAGCAGTCGGACGACAGGGCGGCCCCGCAATGAGCAGTTCTTC. Its protein is CASSRTTGRPRNEQFF.

The chain uses TRBV20-1 and TRBJ2-7; D gene ambiguous. The CDR3 length is 11 residues. Germline loops: CDR1 DFQATT, CDR2 SNEGSKA (reference sequence). The DNA of the CDR3 is TGCGGAGCCTCTGACGTCTACGAGCAGTACGTC. Amino acid sequence: CGASDVYEQYV.

The chain has TRBV5-1 and TRBJ1-4; D gene uncertain. V was shortened by 1 base and J by 0 bases, with 10 bases between the two germline ends. Germline lookup yields CDR1 SGHRS and CDR2 YFSETQ. CDR3 size: 16 residues. CDR3 nucleotide sequence: TGCGCCAGCAGCTTGAACGGGATTTCAACTAATGAAAAACTGTTTTTT. Its protein product is CASSLNGISTNEKLFF.

V usage is TRBV3-1 (or the pseudogene TRBV3-2) and J usage is TRBJ2-1, with 9 bases aligning to TRBD1. Germline CDR1 and CDR2: LGHDT and YNNKEL (reference sequence). The CDR3 runs 15 residues. The ends lost 3 bases at V and 6 bases at J; junction bases unmatched: 6. CDR3 residues: CASSQPGQGLNEQFF. The CDR3 DNA follows: TGTGCCAGCAGCCAGCCGGGACAGGGCCTCAATGAGCAGTTCTTC.

The chain couples TRBV5-1 to TRBJ2-1, with 15 bases matching TRBD2. J gave up 0 bases and V 4 bases, and 8 bases lay outside the gene matches. The CDR3 contains 19 residues. Germline CDR1 reads SGHRS; CDR2 reads YFSETQ. CDR3 coding DNA: TGCGCCAGCAGCCGTCCGGGACTAGCGGGGGGCCACTCCTACAATGAGCAGTTCTTC. Amino acids: CASSRPGLAGGHSYNEQFF.

The gene calls are TRBV6-2 or TRBV6-3 and TRBJ2-3, with a weak D call TRBD1 (6 bases). Germline V gene sequence: CDR1 MNHEY, CDR2 SVGEGT. Trimming left V 6 bases short and J 2 bases short, with 15 bases between. CDR3 length: 15 residues. CDR3 in amino acids: CASSHPRDTTDTQYF. CDR3 in DNA: TGTGCCAGCAGCCACCCCCGGGACACCACAGATACGCAGTATTTT.

The DNA of the CDR3 is TGTGCCTGGAGCACAGGGTCTAATGAAAAACTGTTTTTT. Protein product: CAWSTGSNEKLFF. This sequence joins TRBV30 and TRBJ1-4, with a possible D match to TRBD1 (6 bases). Trimming took 3 bases from V and 3 from J, leaving 8 bases between them. This CDR3 has 13 amino acids. CDR1 and CDR2 from the germline V gene are GTSNPN and SVGIG (reference sequence).